This TCR beta chain was identified during a study of CD8+ T cells in alopecia areata. Overall study context: Once tofacitinib had been taken for 6 to 18 months, 6 months off drug followed.

Remarks on this clone: Its target is unknown.

TCR sequencing used cDNA made by reverse transcription of extracted RNA. Only in-frame clones appear in the TCRdb table, and some are missing; sequencing was by immunoSEQ multiplex PCR. The table records 150,000 or so clones, less than 80% of them present only once. Trimming took 5 bases from V and 3 from J; bases not matched to a gene: 13. The germline gives CDR1 SGHVS, CDR2 FNYEAQ. The CDR3 contains 17 residues. Study-level points and caveats: With patients, TCR sharing proved less clear than in mice, a difference possibly related to HLA. Scalp lesions, especially in alopecia totalis/universalis, had higher clonality than normal scalp.

J is TRBJ2-7 and V is TRBV7-6; 10 bases agree with TRBD2. The TCR comes from a human donor with alopecia areata. Here the sequenced sample was CD8+ T cells sorted from blood, taken at week 0. In DNA, the CDR3 is TGTGCCAGCAGCATATTAGCGGGGGGCCGGACCAACTACGAGCAGTACTTC. Protein product: CASSILAGGRTNYEQYF.